The rows below give T cell receptor beta chains drawn from one sample of a study of OX40 agonist ivuxolimab in advanced cancers. The assay was immunoSEQ multiplex PCR, and TCRdb's table has in-frame clones only and misses some. In the table there are around 100,000 clones, 90% to 95% of which are singletons. This specimen was CD4+ or CD8+ T cells sorted from blood, taken in a trial of the OX40 agonist ivuxolimab. The receptor set was obtained from an adult with an advanced solid tumor such as melanoma, head and neck, liver or kidney cancer. CDR3s include the opening cysteine and the closing phenylalanine or tryptophan. D genes are given only for firm matches. Rows may omit the clone size; those that give it use once, few, many or a size class.

d_gene: .
j_gene: TRBJ2-4
abundance: .
v_gene: TRBV5-1
CDR3nt: TGCGCCAGCAGCCCCGAAACAGTTAGAAACATTCAGTACTTC
CDR3aa: CASSPETVRNIQYF

d_gene: TRBD1
j_gene: TRBJ1-5
abundance: .
v_gene: TRBV19
CDR3nt: TGTGCCAGTAGGGAACAGGGGGCTGGCTCCCAGCCCCAGCATTTT
CDR3aa: CASREQGAGSQPQHF

d_gene: .
j_gene: TRBJ2-1
abundance: .
v_gene: TRBV7-9
CDR3nt: TGTGCCAGCAGTCAAAGGATGGACAGAGACTACAATGAGCAGTTCTTC
CDR3aa: CASSQRMDRDYNEQFF

d_gene: TRBD1
j_gene: TRBJ2-7
abundance: .
v_gene: TRBV19
CDR3nt: TGTGCCAGTAGTATAGCCACAGGGGTAAGCTCCTACGAGCAGTACTTC
CDR3aa: CASSIATGVSSYEQYF

d_gene: .
j_gene: TRBJ2-1
abundance: .
v_gene: TRBV10-1
CDR3nt: TGCGCCAGCACCCTCGGATGCAGAAGCAATGAGCAGTTCTTC
CDR3aa: CASTLGCRSNEQFF

d_gene: .
j_gene: TRBJ2-2
abundance: .
v_gene: TRBV11-3
CDR3nt: TGTGCCAGCAGCCCTACGGGCGCGGGGACCGGGGAGCTGTTTTTT
CDR3aa: CASSPTGAGTGELFF

d_gene: .
j_gene: TRBJ2-2
abundance: .
v_gene: TRBV7-2
CDR3nt: TGTGCCAGCAGCATCAGACAGGCACTTAACACCGGGGAGCTGTTTTTT
CDR3aa: CASSIRQALNTGELFF

d_gene: .
j_gene: TRBJ2-3
abundance: few
v_gene: TRBV18
CDR3nt: TGTGCCAGCTCACCACGTGAGGTAGATACGCAGTATTTT
CDR3aa: CASSPREVDTQYF

d_gene: .
j_gene: TRBJ2-7
abundance: once
v_gene: TRBV9
CDR3nt: TGTGCCAGCAGCGCCCCTTTCCACGAGCAGTACTTC
CDR3aa: CASSAPFHEQYF

d_gene: .
j_gene: TRBJ2-1
abundance: .
v_gene: TRBV7-3
CDR3nt: TGTGCCAGCAGCTCTTCAATCGGAGGTGAGCAGTTCTTC
CDR3aa: CASSSSIGGEQFF

d_gene: .
j_gene: TRBJ2-3
abundance: .
v_gene: TRBV7-8
CDR3nt: TGTGCCAGCAGCTTTCAGGGGGGAAATACGCAGTATTTT
CDR3aa: CASSFQGGNTQYF

d_gene: .
j_gene: TRBJ2-5
abundance: few
v_gene: TRBV7-3
CDR3nt: TGTGCCAGCAGCCGAACGGGGGTGGGAGTCGGTGAGACCCAGTACTTC
CDR3aa: CASSRTGVGVGETQYF

d_gene: TRBD1
j_gene: TRBJ1-2
abundance: .
v_gene: TRBV5-1
CDR3nt: TGCGCCAGCAGCTTGGGCACAGGGGACTATGGCTACACCTTC
CDR3aa: CASSLGTGDYGYTF

d_gene: TRBD1
j_gene: TRBJ2-2
abundance: .
v_gene: TRBV11-2
CDR3nt: TGTGCCAGCAGCCCGAGGACAGGGGGGACCGGGGAGCTGTTTTTT
CDR3aa: CASSPRTGGTGELFF

d_gene: .
j_gene: TRBJ2-5
abundance: .
v_gene: TRBV19
CDR3nt: TGTGCCAGTAACCCGGGGCTAGCTCGAGAGACCCAGTACTTC
CDR3aa: CASNPGLARETQYF

d_gene: TRBD1
j_gene: TRBJ2-7
abundance: .
v_gene: TRBV7-2
CDR3nt: TGTGCCAGCAGCTCACAGGGGCCCCCCTACGAGCAGTACTTC
CDR3aa: CASSSQGPPYEQYF

d_gene: TRBD2
j_gene: TRBJ2-1
abundance: .
v_gene: TRBV6-4
CDR3nt: TGTGCCAGCAGTCCGAGGACTAGCGGGAGAATTGAGCAGTTCTTC
CDR3aa: CASSPRTSGRIEQFF

d_gene: .
j_gene: TRBJ2-7
abundance: .
v_gene: TRBV28
CDR3nt: TGTGCCAGTCTCGAGCCGCGTATTGGCGAGCAGTACTTC
CDR3aa: CASLEPRIGEQYF

d_gene: .
j_gene: TRBJ2-7
abundance: .
v_gene: TRBV13
CDR3nt: TGTGCCAGCAGCGTAGACAGCAGCTCCTACGAGCAGTACTTC
CDR3aa: CASSVDSSSYEQYF

d_gene: .
j_gene: TRBJ2-5
abundance: .
v_gene: TRBV27
CDR3nt: TGTGCCAGCAGTTTATCGACGGGGGGCTTGGCCCAGTACTTC
CDR3aa: CASSLSTGGLAQYF

d_gene: TRBD1
j_gene: TRBJ1-1
abundance: .
v_gene: TRBV2
CDR3nt: TGTGCCAGCAGTGCTCAGGGGACAGGGAACACTGAAGCTTTCTTT
CDR3aa: CASSAQGTGNTEAFF

d_gene: .
j_gene: TRBJ2-5
abundance: .
v_gene: TRBV9
CDR3nt: TGTGCCAGCAGCGTGAAGGCCTCAGAGACCCAGTACTTC
CDR3aa: CASSVKASETQYF

d_gene: .
j_gene: TRBJ2-7
abundance: .
v_gene: TRBV28
CDR3nt: TGTGCCAGCAGTTCCTCGGGACTCCTGACCTACGAGCAGTACTTC
CDR3aa: CASSSSGLLTYEQYF

d_gene: TRBD1
j_gene: TRBJ2-6
abundance: .
v_gene: TRBV5-1
CDR3nt: TGCGCCAGCAGCCAAAGGGACAGCTTGTACTCTGGGGCCAACGTCCTGACTTTC
CDR3aa: CASSQRDSLYSGANVLTF

d_gene: TRBD1
j_gene: TRBJ2-5
abundance: .
v_gene: TRBV11-3
CDR3nt: TGTGCCAGCAGCTTAGGACAGGACAGGAAAGCGGAGACCCAGTACTTC
CDR3aa: CASSLGQDRKAETQYF

d_gene: TRBD2
j_gene: TRBJ2-1
abundance: once
v_gene: TRBV11-2
CDR3nt: TGTGCCAGCAGCCCATATGGGACTAGCGGGAGGGGTGAGCAGTTCTTC
CDR3aa: CASSPYGTSGRGEQFF

d_gene: TRBD1
j_gene: TRBJ1-4
abundance: .
v_gene: TRBV5-1
CDR3nt: TGCGCCAGCAGCCGGGGGGCCGGGACAGGGGGAGAAAAACTGTTTTTT
CDR3aa: CASSRGAGTGGEKLFF

d_gene: .
j_gene: TRBJ2-7
abundance: .
v_gene: TRBV28
CDR3nt: TGTGCCAGCAGTCCATTCCGGTCCTACGAGCAGTACTTC
CDR3aa: CASSPFRSYEQYF

d_gene: .
j_gene: TRBJ2-2
abundance: .
v_gene: TRBV19
CDR3nt: TGTGCCAGTAGTATTGGGGAGGCCGCCGGGGAGCTGTTTTTT
CDR3aa: CASSIGEAAGELFF

d_gene: TRBD1
j_gene: TRBJ2-1
abundance: .
v_gene: TRBV30
CDR3nt: TGTGCCTGGAAAACCCAGGGGGTCCCCTCAAGTGAGCAGTTCTTC
CDR3aa: CAWKTQGVPSSEQFF

d_gene: TRBD1
j_gene: TRBJ1-1
abundance: .
v_gene: TRBV5-6
CDR3nt: TGTGCCAGCAGCTTTTTAACAGGGGGAGGGGAAGCTTTCTTT
CDR3aa: CASSFLTGGGEAFF

d_gene: .
j_gene: TRBJ1-1
abundance: .
v_gene: TRBV7-8
CDR3nt: TGTGCCAGCAGCTTAAGGGGGGGCCTAGGCACTGAAGCTTTCTTT
CDR3aa: CASSLRGGLGTEAFF

d_gene: TRBD2
j_gene: TRBJ2-1
abundance: .
v_gene: TRBV18
CDR3nt: TGTGCCAGCCCAGCGGGAGGCCAGAGGAATGAGCAGTTCTTC
CDR3aa: CASPAGGQRNEQFF

d_gene: TRBD1
j_gene: TRBJ2-7
abundance: .
v_gene: TRBV19
CDR3nt: TGTGCCAGTAGTATAGCTCCGGGACAGCCGTACGAGCAGTACTTC
CDR3aa: CASSIAPGQPYEQYF

d_gene: .
j_gene: TRBJ2-4
abundance: .
v_gene: TRBV7-8
CDR3nt: TGTGCCAGCAGCTTAGCGAGAGTACCCGCGGGCATTCAGTACTTC
CDR3aa: CASSLARVPAGIQYF

d_gene: .
j_gene: TRBJ2-7
abundance: few
v_gene: TRBV27
CDR3nt: TGTGCCAGCAGTTTCCGGCCGGCGGGACCCGTTATTTCGTCCTACGAGCAGTACTTC
CDR3aa: CASSFRPAGPVISSYEQYF

d_gene: TRBD1
j_gene: TRBJ2-5
abundance: .
v_gene: TRBV5-1
CDR3nt: TGCGCCAGCAGCTTGTCTCAGGGGGCATCAGAGACCCAGTACTTC
CDR3aa: CASSLSQGASETQYF

d_gene: .
j_gene: TRBJ2-3
abundance: .
v_gene: TRBV18
CDR3nt: TGTGCCAGCTCACCAAGGCAGGGCTTCGGCACAGATACGCAGTATTTT
CDR3aa: CASSPRQGFGTDTQYF

d_gene: TRBD2
j_gene: TRBJ2-3
abundance: once
v_gene: TRBV11-1
CDR3nt: TGTGCCAGCAGCCGACTAGCGGGGGCGGAACACACAGATACGCAGTATTTT
CDR3aa: CASSRLAGAEHTDTQYF

d_gene: .
j_gene: TRBJ2-5
abundance: .
v_gene: TRBV7-2
CDR3nt: TGTGCCAGCAGTCCGCCGGGGTTTGGGGCCCAGTACTTC
CDR3aa: CASSPPGFGAQYF

d_gene: TRBD2
j_gene: TRBJ2-5
abundance: .
v_gene: TRBV4-2
CDR3nt: TGTGCCAGCAGCCCCGAACTAGCGGGCTTCCAAGAGACCCAGTACTTC
CDR3aa: CASSPELAGFQETQYF

d_gene: .
j_gene: TRBJ1-1
abundance: .
v_gene: TRBV11-3
CDR3nt: TGTGCCAGCAGCCCACGTCGGGGGAACACTGAAGCTTTCTTT
CDR3aa: CASSPRRGNTEAFF

d_gene: .
j_gene: TRBJ2-2
abundance: .
v_gene: TRBV10-2
CDR3nt: TGCGCCAGCAGTGAGTGGGGCCCCGGGGAGCTGTTTTTT
CDR3aa: CASSEWGPGELFF

d_gene: .
j_gene: TRBJ2-7
abundance: .
v_gene: TRBV19
CDR3nt: TGTGCCAGTAGTATCGGCGGGATAAAGCCCTACGAGCAGTACTTC
CDR3aa: CASSIGGIKPYEQYF

d_gene: .
j_gene: TRBJ2-2
abundance: .
v_gene: TRBV6-6
CDR3nt: TGTGCCAGGGGGGGCACCGGGGAGCTGTTTTTT
CDR3aa: CARGGTGELFF

d_gene: .
j_gene: TRBJ2-7
abundance: .
v_gene: TRBV11-2
CDR3nt: TGTGCCAGCAGCTTTGGTCAGGGAATCTCCTACGAGCAGTACTTC
CDR3aa: CASSFGQGISYEQYF

d_gene: .
j_gene: TRBJ1-4
abundance: .
v_gene: TRBV19
CDR3nt: TGTGCCAGTAGTAAATGGGACCGAAATGAAAAACTGTTTTTT
CDR3aa: CASSKWDRNEKLFF

d_gene: .
j_gene: TRBJ1-2
abundance: .
v_gene: TRBV19
CDR3nt: TGTGCCAGTACCCAGACTGCTAACTATGGCTACACCTTC
CDR3aa: CASTQTANYGYTF

d_gene: TRBD2
j_gene: TRBJ2-5
abundance: .
v_gene: TRBV7-2
CDR3nt: TGTGCCAGCAGCTTAGAAGTAGCGGGAGGTAGGGAGACCCAGTACTTC
CDR3aa: CASSLEVAGGRETQYF